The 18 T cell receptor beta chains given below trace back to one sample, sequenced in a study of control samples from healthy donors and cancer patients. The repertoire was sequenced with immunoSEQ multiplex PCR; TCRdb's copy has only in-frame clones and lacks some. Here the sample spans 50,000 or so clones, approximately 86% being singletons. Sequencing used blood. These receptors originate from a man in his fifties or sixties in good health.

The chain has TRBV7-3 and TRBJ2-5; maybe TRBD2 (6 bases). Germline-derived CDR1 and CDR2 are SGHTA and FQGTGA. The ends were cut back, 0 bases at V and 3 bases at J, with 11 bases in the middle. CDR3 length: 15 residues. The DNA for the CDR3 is TGTGCCAGCAGCTTAACGGCGGAGGGGAAAGAGACCCAGTACTTC. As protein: CASSLTAEGKETQYF.

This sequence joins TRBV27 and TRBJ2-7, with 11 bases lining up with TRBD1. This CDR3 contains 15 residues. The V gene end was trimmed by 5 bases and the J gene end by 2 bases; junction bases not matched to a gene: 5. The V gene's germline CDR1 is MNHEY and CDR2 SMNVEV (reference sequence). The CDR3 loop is CASSERTGGAYEQYF. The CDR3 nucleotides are TGTGCCAGCAGTGAGAGGACAGGGGGCGCCTACGAGCAGTACTTC.

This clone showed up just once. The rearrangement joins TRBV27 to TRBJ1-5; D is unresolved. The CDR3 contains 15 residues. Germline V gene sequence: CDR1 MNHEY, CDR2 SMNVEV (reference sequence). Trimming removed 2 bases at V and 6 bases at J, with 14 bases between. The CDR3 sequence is CASSLRPEASQPQHF. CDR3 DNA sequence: TGTGCCAGCAGTTTAAGGCCAGAAGCAAGTCAGCCCCAGCATTTT.

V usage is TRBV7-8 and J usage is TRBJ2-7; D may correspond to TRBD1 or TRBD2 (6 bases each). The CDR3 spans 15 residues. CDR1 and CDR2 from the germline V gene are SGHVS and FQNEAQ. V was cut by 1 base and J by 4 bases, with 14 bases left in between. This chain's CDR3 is CASSLEGGELYEQYF. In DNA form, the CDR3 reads TGTGCCAGCAGCTTAGAGGGGGGCGAACTATACGAGCAGTACTTC. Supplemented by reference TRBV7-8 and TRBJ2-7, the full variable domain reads GAGVSQSPRYKVAKRGQDVALRCDPISGHVSLFWYQQALGQGPEFLTYFQNEAQLDKSGLPSDRFFAERPEGSVSTLKIQRTQQEDSAVYLCASSLEGGELYEQYFGPGTRLTVT.

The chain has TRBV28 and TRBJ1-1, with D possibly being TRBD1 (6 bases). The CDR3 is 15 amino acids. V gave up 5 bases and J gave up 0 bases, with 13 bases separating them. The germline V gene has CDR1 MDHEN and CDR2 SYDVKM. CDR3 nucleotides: TGTGCCAGCAGTCCCGCAGGGGCAATGAACACTGAAGCTTTCTTT. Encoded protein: CASSPAGAMNTEAFF.

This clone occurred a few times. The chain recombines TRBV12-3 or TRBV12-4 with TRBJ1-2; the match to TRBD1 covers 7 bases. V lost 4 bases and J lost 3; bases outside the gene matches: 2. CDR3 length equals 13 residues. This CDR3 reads CASSSRGDYGYTF. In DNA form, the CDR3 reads TGTGCCAGCAGTTCCAGGGGGGACTATGGCTACACCTTC.

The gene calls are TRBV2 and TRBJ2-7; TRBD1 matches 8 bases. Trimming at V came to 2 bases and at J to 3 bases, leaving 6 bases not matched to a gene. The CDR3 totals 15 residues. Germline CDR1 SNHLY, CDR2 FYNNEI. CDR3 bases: TGTGCCAGCAGTGAACCCCTACAGGGGGTCTACGAGCAGTACTTC. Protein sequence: CASSEPLQGVYEQYF.

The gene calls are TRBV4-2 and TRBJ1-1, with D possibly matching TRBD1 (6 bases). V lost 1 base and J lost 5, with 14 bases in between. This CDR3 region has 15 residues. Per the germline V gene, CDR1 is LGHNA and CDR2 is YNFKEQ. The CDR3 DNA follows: TGTGCCAGCAGCCAAGCAGGGGTCGGAGAGACTGAAGCTTTCTTT. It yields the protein CASSQAGVGETEAFF.

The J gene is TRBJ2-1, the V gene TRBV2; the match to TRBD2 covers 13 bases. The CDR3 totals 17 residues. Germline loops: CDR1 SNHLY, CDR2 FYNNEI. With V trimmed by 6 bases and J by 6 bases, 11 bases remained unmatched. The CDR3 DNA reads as TGTGCCAGCAGGGAAACACTAGCGGGAGGGCCCGGCAATGAGCAGTTCTTC. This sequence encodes CASRETLAGGPGNEQFF.

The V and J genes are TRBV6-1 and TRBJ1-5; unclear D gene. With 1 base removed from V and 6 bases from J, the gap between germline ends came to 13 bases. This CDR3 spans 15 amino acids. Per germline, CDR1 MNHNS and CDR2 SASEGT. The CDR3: CASSEDESPGQPQHF. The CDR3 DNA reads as TGTGCCAGCAGTGAAGATGAATCGCCAGGTCAGCCCCAGCATTTT.

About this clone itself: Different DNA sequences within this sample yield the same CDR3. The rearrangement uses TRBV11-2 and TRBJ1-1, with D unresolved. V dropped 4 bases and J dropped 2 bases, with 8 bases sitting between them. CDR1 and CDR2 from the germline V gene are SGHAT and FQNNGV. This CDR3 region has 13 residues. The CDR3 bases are TGTGCCAGCAGCTGGACCAGAAACACTGAAGCTTTCTTT. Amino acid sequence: CASSWTRNTEAFF. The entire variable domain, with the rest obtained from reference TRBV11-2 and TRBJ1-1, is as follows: EAGVAQSPRYKIIEKRQSVAFWCNPISGHATLYWYQQILGQGPKLLIQFQNNGVVDDSQLPKDRFSAERLKGVDSTLKIQPAKLEDSAVYLCASSWTRNTEAFFGQGTRLTVV.

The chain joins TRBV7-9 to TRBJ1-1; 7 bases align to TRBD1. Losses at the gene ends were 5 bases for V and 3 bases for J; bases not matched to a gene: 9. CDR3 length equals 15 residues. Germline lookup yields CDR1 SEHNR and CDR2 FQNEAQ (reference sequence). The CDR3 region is CASSTTQGVYTEAFF. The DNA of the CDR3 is TGTGCCAGCAGCACTACTCAGGGGGTTTACACTGAAGCTTTCTTT.

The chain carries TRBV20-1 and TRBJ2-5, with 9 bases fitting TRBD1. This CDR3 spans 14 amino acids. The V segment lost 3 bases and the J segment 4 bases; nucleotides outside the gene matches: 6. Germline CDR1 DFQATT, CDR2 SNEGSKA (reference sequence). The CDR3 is CSASPQGAGETQYF. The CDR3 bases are TGCAGTGCTAGTCCACAGGGGGCTGGAGAGACCCAGTACTTC.

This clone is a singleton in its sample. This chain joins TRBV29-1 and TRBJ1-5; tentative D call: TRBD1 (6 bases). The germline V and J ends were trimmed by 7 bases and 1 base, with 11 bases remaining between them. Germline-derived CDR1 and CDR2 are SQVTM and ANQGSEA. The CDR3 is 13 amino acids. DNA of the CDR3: TGCAGCGCTCTACAGGGAAGCAATCAGCCCCAGCATTTT. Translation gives CSALQGSNQPQHF.

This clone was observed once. CDR3 coding DNA: TGTGCCAGCAGGGGGACAGGGGGTCCCTACGAGCAGTACTTC. Amino acids: CASRGTGGPYEQYF. The chain employs TRBV28 and TRBJ2-7; 11 bases fit TRBD1. J lost 2 bases, V lost 6 bases, and 3 bases had no gene match. The CDR3 is 14 amino acids. CDR1 and CDR2 (germline): MDHEN, SYDVKM.

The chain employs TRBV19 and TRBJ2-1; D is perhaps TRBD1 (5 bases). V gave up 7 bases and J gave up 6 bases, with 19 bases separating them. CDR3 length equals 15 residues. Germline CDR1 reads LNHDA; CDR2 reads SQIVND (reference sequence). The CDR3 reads CASKDPGLRGNEQFF. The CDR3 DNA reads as TGTGCCAGTAAGGATCCAGGGCTAAGGGGCAATGAGCAGTTCTTC.

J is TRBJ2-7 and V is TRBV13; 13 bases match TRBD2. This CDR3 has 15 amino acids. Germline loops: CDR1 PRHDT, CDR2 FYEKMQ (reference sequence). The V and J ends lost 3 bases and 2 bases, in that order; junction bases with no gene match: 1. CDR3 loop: CASSFGLAGAYEQYF. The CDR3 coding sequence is TGTGCCAGCAGCTTCGGACTAGCGGGGGCCTACGAGCAGTACTTC.

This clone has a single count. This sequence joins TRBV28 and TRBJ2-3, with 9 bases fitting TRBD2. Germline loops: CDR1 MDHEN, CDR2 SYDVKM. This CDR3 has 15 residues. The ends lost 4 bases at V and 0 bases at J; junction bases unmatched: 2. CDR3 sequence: CASSSSGTSTDTQYF. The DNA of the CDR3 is TGTGCCAGCAGTTCTAGCGGGACTAGCACAGATACGCAGTATTTT.